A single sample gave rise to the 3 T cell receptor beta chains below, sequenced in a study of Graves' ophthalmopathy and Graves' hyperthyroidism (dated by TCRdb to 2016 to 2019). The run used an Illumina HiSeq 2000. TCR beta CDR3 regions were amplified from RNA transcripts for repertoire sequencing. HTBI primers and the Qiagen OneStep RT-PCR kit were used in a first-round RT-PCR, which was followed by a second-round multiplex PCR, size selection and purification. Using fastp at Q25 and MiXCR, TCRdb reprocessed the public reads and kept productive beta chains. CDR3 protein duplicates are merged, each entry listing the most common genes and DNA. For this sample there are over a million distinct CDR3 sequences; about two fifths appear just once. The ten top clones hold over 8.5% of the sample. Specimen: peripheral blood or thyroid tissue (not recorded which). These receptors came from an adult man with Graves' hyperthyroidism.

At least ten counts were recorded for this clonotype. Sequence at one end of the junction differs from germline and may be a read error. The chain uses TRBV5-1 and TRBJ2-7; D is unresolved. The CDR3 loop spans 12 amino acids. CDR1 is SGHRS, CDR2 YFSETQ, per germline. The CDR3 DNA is TGTGCCAGCAGCTTAAAGCCCTACGAGCAGTACTTC. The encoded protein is CASSLKPYEQYF.

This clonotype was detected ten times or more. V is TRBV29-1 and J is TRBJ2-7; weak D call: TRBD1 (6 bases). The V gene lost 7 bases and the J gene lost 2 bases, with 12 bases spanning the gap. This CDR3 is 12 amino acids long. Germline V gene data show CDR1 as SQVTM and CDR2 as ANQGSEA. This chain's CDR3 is CSAGERPYEQYF. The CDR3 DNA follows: TGCAGCGCAGGGGAACGGCCCTACGAGCAGTACTTC.

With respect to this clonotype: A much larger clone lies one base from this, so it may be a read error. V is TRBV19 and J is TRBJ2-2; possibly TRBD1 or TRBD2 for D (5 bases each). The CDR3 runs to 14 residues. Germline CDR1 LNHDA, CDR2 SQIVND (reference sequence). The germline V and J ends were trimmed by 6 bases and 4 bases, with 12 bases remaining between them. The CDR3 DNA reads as TGTGCCAGTAGCCGGGGCGGCCTCACCGGGGAGCTGTTTTTT. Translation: CASSRGGLTGELFF.